Below are 7 T cell receptor beta chains sequenced from a single sample in a study of T cell clonotyping in hematopoietic cell transplantation (dated by TCRdb to about 2021). The method was the immunoSEQ multiplex PCR assay. As stored in TCRdb, this immuneACCESS dataset retains in-frame rearrangements with V and J assigned. A fraction of the clones does not appear; measured against another copy, unresolved V genes explain less than half of the discrepancy, and the remainder lacks a known reason. Recorded for this sample are 11,000 to 15,000 clones; 94% of them occurred a single time. The leading ten clones occupy 4% to 5% of the sample. Per the publication, the time point label means: 30 days after allo-HCT. The sequences come from PBMCs, collected 30 days after allogeneic stem cell transplant. The receptors originated from a male patient aged 60-69 years who had an allogeneic stem cell transplant from an unrelated donor, so the T cells may come from the graft donor. Some clones in this sample may be carry-over from other donors' samples.

The chain joins TRBV11-2 to TRBJ1-2; no clear D gene. The CDR3 totals 12 residues. V was pared by 5 bases and J by 5 bases, with 9 bases between. The germline V gene has CDR1 SGHAT and CDR2 FQNNGV. The CDR3 loop is CASSINSYGYTF. As DNA, the CDR3 is TGTGCCAGCAGCATAAACTCGTATGGCTACACCTTC.

The chain uses TRBV4-2 and TRBJ2-3; TRBD2 matches at 10 bases. The CDR3 spans 18 residues. The germline CDR1 and CDR2 sequences are LGHNA and YNFKEQ. Losses at the gene ends were 0 bases for V and 4 bases for J; bases not matched to a gene: 10. The CDR3: CASSQESPASGSSDTQYF. The CDR3 DNA follows: TGTGCCAGCAGCCAAGAATCGCCGGCTAGCGGGAGCTCAGATACGCAGTATTTT.

DNA for the CDR3: TGTGCCAGTAGTATCGGGACAGGGGGCACTGAAGCTTTCTTT. This gives the protein CASSIGTGGTEAFF. The chain is built from TRBV19 and TRBJ1-1; 11 bases fit TRBD1. CDR1 and CDR2 (germline): LNHDA, SQIVND (reference sequence). The CDR3 totals 14 residues. The junction had 1 base not matched to a gene; V was cut back by 3 bases and J by 4 bases.

The gene calls are TRBV6-4 and TRBJ1-1, with 8 bases matching TRBD1. V lost 6 bases and J lost 5; bases outside the gene matches: 14. CDR1 and CDR2 from the germline V gene are MRHNA and SNTAGT. The CDR3 consists of 16 residues. CDR3 in DNA: TGTGCCAGCAGCGCAAAGGCAGGGGGCGCCCTTACTGAAGCTTTCTTT. Amino acid sequence: CASSAKAGGALTEAFF.

The V and J genes are TRBV5-1 and TRBJ1-4; 8 positions agree with TRBD1. This CDR3 has 15 amino acids. Germline loops: CDR1 SGHRS, CDR2 YFSETQ. J lost 6 bases, V lost 2 bases, and 6 bases had no gene match. For the CDR3, the DNA is TGCGCCAGCAGCTTAAATACAGGGGGGGATGAAAAACTGTTTTTT. Its translation is CASSLNTGGDEKLFF.

This clone has only a few counts. The chain uses TRBV18 and TRBJ2-5; D remains ambiguous. V lost 3 bases to trimming and J lost 1 base, with 9 bases between them. The germline V gene encodes CDR1 KGHSH and CDR2 LQKENI. This CDR3 contains 14 residues. This CDR3 is CASSPERIQETQYF. CDR3 sequence (DNA): TGTGCCAGCTCACCCGAAAGAATCCAAGAGACCCAGTACTTC.

The chain employs TRBV6-1 and TRBJ2-7; D gene unclear. The CDR3 runs 12 residues. CDR1 and CDR2 from the germline V gene are MNHNS and SASEGT. The V end lost 9 bases, the J end lost 2 bases, and 11 bases lay between the germline ends. The CDR3 bases are TGTGCCAGTCGAGCAGCCGCCTACGAGCAGTACTTC. It encodes CASRAAAYEQYF.